A selection of T cell receptor beta chains follows, all from one sample in a study of beta chain features in type 1 diabetes. Some clones are missing from TCRdb's copy, which holds only in-frame ones; the method was immunoSEQ multiplex PCR. The sample lists hundreds of thousands of clones; about 12% were seen once. Sequenced input: naive CD4+ T cells from blood. The receptors were gathered from a man younger than 30 in good health. Both conserved end residues are part of each CDR3. Each record gives: J gene, D gene, clone size, V gene, CDR3 protein, CDR3 DNA. D genes are given only for firm matches. Clone size is not always given. Where it is, it says once, few, many or a class for expanded clones.

J gene: TRBJ1-2
D gene: .
clone size: few
V gene: TRBV7-8
CDR3 protein: CASSPTRGAIGGYTF
CDR3 DNA: TGTGCCAGCAGCCCCACCCGGGGGGCGATTGGTGGCTACACCTTC

J gene: TRBJ1-5
D gene: .
clone size: few
V gene: TRBV7-3
CDR3 protein: CASSSGGQPQHF
CDR3 DNA: TGTGCCAGCAGCTCGGGGGGTCAGCCCCAGCATTTT

J gene: TRBJ2-5
D gene: TRBD2
clone size: few
V gene: TRBV7-8
CDR3 protein: CASSLREGPLGTQYF
CDR3 DNA: TGTGCCAGCAGCTTACGGGAGGGCCCCCTGGGGACCCAGTACTTC

J gene: TRBJ2-3
D gene: .
clone size: .
V gene: TRBV28
CDR3 protein: CASSPGTRPDTQYF
CDR3 DNA: TGTGCCAGCAGTCCCGGGACTCGTCCAGATACGCAGTATTTT

J gene: TRBJ2-3
D gene: TRBD1
clone size: .
V gene: TRBV5-4
CDR3 protein: CASSSGQTSTDTQYF
CDR3 DNA: TGTGCCAGCAGCTCGGGACAGACTAGCACAGATACGCAGTATTTT

J gene: TRBJ2-7
D gene: .
clone size: .
V gene: TRBV5-4
CDR3 protein: CASSQGTGTYEQYF
CDR3 DNA: TGTGCCAGCAGCCAAGGAACAGGGACCTACGAGCAGTACTTC

J gene: TRBJ2-3
D gene: TRBD2
clone size: .
V gene: TRBV7-3
CDR3 protein: CASSLGLAGGRDTQYF
CDR3 DNA: TGTGCCAGCAGCTTAGGACTAGCGGGGGGGCGAGATACGCAGTATTTT

J gene: TRBJ2-1
D gene: .
clone size: .
V gene: TRBV7-2
CDR3 protein: CASSVTSVKQFF
CDR3 DNA: TGTGCCAGCAGCGTGACATCCGTTAAGCAGTTCTTC

J gene: TRBJ2-5
D gene: .
clone size: .
V gene: TRBV5-1
CDR3 protein: CASSLLQDSWRETQYF
CDR3 DNA: TGCGCCAGCAGCCTACTGCAGGACAGTTGGAGGGAGACCCAGTACTTC

J gene: TRBJ1-1
D gene: TRBD1
clone size: few
V gene: TRBV10-3
CDR3 protein: CATKRTGESTEAFF
CDR3 DNA: TGTGCCACCAAAAGGACAGGGGAAAGCACTGAAGCTTTCTTT

J gene: TRBJ1-1
D gene: TRBD1
clone size: .
V gene: TRBV30
CDR3 protein: CAWDRGNTEAFF
CDR3 DNA: TGTGCCTGGGACAGGGGGAACACTGAAGCTTTCTTT

J gene: TRBJ2-6
D gene: .
clone size: .
V gene: TRBV7-9
CDR3 protein: CASSPRLAGANVLTF
CDR3 DNA: TGTGCCAGCAGCCCGCGGCTGGCCGGGGCCAACGTCCTGACTTTC

J gene: TRBJ1-1
D gene: .
clone size: few
V gene: TRBV5-4
CDR3 protein: CASSSQGTYTEAFF
CDR3 DNA: TGTGCCAGCAGCTCGCAGGGGACGTACACTGAAGCTTTCTTT

J gene: TRBJ1-1
D gene: .
clone size: .
V gene: TRBV6-6
CDR3 protein: CASSWAPNTEAFF
CDR3 DNA: TGTGCCAGCAGTTGGGCCCCGAACACTGAAGCTTTCTTT

J gene: TRBJ1-4
D gene: TRBD1
clone size: .
V gene: TRBV4-3
CDR3 protein: CASSQGQGARLREKLFF
CDR3 DNA: TGCGCCAGCAGCCAAGGGCAGGGGGCGAGGTTGAGGGAAAAACTGTTTTTT

J gene: TRBJ2-1
D gene: .
clone size: .
V gene: TRBV7-3
CDR3 protein: CASSLVGSSYNEQFF
CDR3 DNA: TGTGCCAGCAGCTTAGTTGGGAGCTCCTACAATGAGCAGTTCTTC

J gene: TRBJ1-1
D gene: .
clone size: few
V gene: TRBV7-9
CDR3 protein: CASSYGDKSNTEAFF
CDR3 DNA: TGTGCCAGCAGCTACGGGGACAAGAGTAACACTGAAGCTTTCTTT

J gene: TRBJ2-1
D gene: TRBD2
clone size: .
V gene: TRBV7-3
CDR3 protein: CASSPLRGAYNEQFF
CDR3 DNA: TGTGCCAGCAGCCCTCTCCGGGGGGCCTACAATGAGCAGTTCTTC

J gene: TRBJ1-2
D gene: .
clone size: few
V gene: TRBV7-3
CDR3 protein: CASSLTDFYGYTF
CDR3 DNA: TGTGCCAGCAGCTTAACCGACTTCTATGGCTACACCTTC

J gene: TRBJ1-1
D gene: .
clone size: .
V gene: TRBV4-3
CDR3 protein: CASSQDTRGKTEAFF
CDR3 DNA: TGCGCCAGCAGCCAAGATACGAGGGGGAAAACTGAAGCTTTCTTT

J gene: TRBJ1-1
D gene: .
clone size: .
V gene: TRBV18
CDR3 protein: CASTYAAVNTEAFF
CDR3 DNA: TGTGCCAGCACCTACGCGGCGGTGAACACTGAAGCTTTCTTT

J gene: TRBJ1-1
D gene: TRBD1
clone size: .
V gene: TRBV29-1
CDR3 protein: CSVLRQGNPEAFF
CDR3 DNA: TGCAGCGTTCTTCGACAGGGGAACCCTGAAGCTTTCTTT

J gene: TRBJ1-1
D gene: TRBD1
clone size: few
V gene: TRBV4-3
CDR3 protein: CASSRGQGTEAFF
CDR3 DNA: TGCGCCAGCAGCCGAGGACAGGGGACTGAAGCTTTCTTT

J gene: TRBJ1-3
D gene: .
clone size: few
V gene: TRBV5-4
CDR3 protein: CASSEPQGRGNTIYF
CDR3 DNA: TGTGCCAGCAGCGAGCCCCAGGGGCGCGGAAACACCATATATTTT

J gene: TRBJ2-5
D gene: .
clone size: .
V gene: TRBV7-2
CDR3 protein: CASRQSVSGETQYF
CDR3 DNA: TGTGCCAGCAGGCAGTCAGTGTCCGGGGAGACCCAGTACTTC

J gene: TRBJ2-3
D gene: .
clone size: .
V gene: TRBV6-5
CDR3 protein: CASSYFFPGTDTQYF
CDR3 DNA: TGTGCCAGCAGTTACTTTTTTCCAGGCACAGATACGCAGTATTTT

J gene: TRBJ2-7
D gene: .
clone size: .
V gene: TRBV7-2
CDR3 protein: CASSFDRLYEQYF
CDR3 DNA: TGTGCCAGCAGCTTTGACAGGTTGTACGAGCAGTACTTC

J gene: TRBJ1-2
D gene: .
clone size: .
V gene: TRBV7-9
CDR3 protein: CASSAGQTNGYTF
CDR3 DNA: TGTGCCAGCAGCGCAGGTCAGACTAACGGCTACACCTTC

J gene: TRBJ1-2
D gene: TRBD1
clone size: .
V gene: TRBV15
CDR3 protein: CATSTSGGGYGYTF
CDR3 DNA: TGTGCCACCAGCACCTCAGGGGGCGGCTATGGCTACACCTTC

J gene: TRBJ2-5
D gene: TRBD2
clone size: .
V gene: TRBV7-3
CDR3 protein: CASSLVAGGNQETQYF
CDR3 DNA: TGTGCCAGCAGCTTAGTAGCGGGAGGGAACCAAGAGACCCAGTACTTC

J gene: TRBJ2-7
D gene: TRBD1
clone size: few
V gene: TRBV5-1
CDR3 protein: CASSLLDRGLNEQYF
CDR3 DNA: TGCGCCAGCAGCTTGCTCGACAGGGGGTTGAACGAGCAGTACTTC

J gene: TRBJ1-3
D gene: .
clone size: .
V gene: TRBV30
CDR3 protein: CAWSSSGNTIYF
CDR3 DNA: TGTGCCTGGAGTTCCTCCGGAAACACCATATATTTT

J gene: TRBJ2-1
D gene: TRBD2
clone size: .
V gene: TRBV2
CDR3 protein: CASGGGRLAGANEQFF
CDR3 DNA: TGTGCCAGCGGGGGGGGGCGACTAGCGGGGGCCAATGAGCAGTTCTTC

J gene: TRBJ2-5
D gene: TRBD2
clone size: .
V gene: TRBV5-6
CDR3 protein: CASSLPGGPEETQYF
CDR3 DNA: TGTGCCAGCAGCTTGCCGGGAGGGCCGGAAGAGACCCAGTACTTC

J gene: TRBJ1-5
D gene: TRBD1
clone size: .
V gene: TRBV18
CDR3 protein: CASSRDRTNQPQHF
CDR3 DNA: TGTGCCAGCTCCCGGGACAGAACTAATCAGCCCCAGCATTTT

J gene: TRBJ1-1
D gene: TRBD1
clone size: few
V gene: TRBV4-3
CDR3 protein: CASSQGRTGVRTEAFF
CDR3 DNA: TGCGCCAGCAGCCAAGGCCGGACAGGGGTTCGCACTGAAGCTTTCTTT

J gene: TRBJ2-3
D gene: .
clone size: .
V gene: TRBV28
CDR3 protein: CASRPGGAFTDTQYF
CDR3 DNA: TGTGCCAGCAGGCCCGGAGGGGCCTTCACAGATACGCAGTATTTT

J gene: TRBJ1-1
D gene: TRBD1
clone size: few
V gene: TRBV29-1
CDR3 protein: CSVLGGGGTEAFF
CDR3 DNA: TGCAGCGTTTTAGGGGGCGGTGGCACTGAAGCTTTCTTT

J gene: TRBJ1-1
D gene: .
clone size: .
V gene: TRBV20-1
CDR3 protein: CSASHSEDSFF
CDR3 DNA: TGCAGTGCTAGTCATTCTGAAGACTCTTTCTTT

J gene: TRBJ1-3
D gene: .
clone size: .
V gene: TRBV6-5
CDR3 protein: CASRSSGSSGNTIYF
CDR3 DNA: TGTGCCAGCCGATCATCCGGGAGCTCTGGAAACACCATATATTTT

J gene: TRBJ2-5
D gene: .
clone size: few
V gene: TRBV5-1
CDR3 protein: CASSLEVSATGTQYF
CDR3 DNA: TGCGCCAGCAGCTTGGAGGTTAGCGCCACCGGGACCCAGTACTTC

J gene: TRBJ1-2
D gene: TRBD1
clone size: .
V gene: TRBV30
CDR3 protein: CAWSRDRNYGYTF
CDR3 DNA: TGTGCCTGGAGTAGGGACAGGAACTATGGCTACACCTTC

J gene: TRBJ1-5
D gene: .
clone size: few
V gene: TRBV7-2
CDR3 protein: CASSLGGGNQPQHF
CDR3 DNA: TGTGCCAGCAGCTTAGGCGGCGGCAATCAGCCCCAGCATTTT

J gene: TRBJ2-1
D gene: TRBD2
clone size: few
V gene: TRBV7-3
CDR3 protein: CASSMRLADNEQFF
CDR3 DNA: TGTGCCAGCAGCATGCGACTAGCGGACAATGAGCAGTTCTTC

J gene: TRBJ2-3
D gene: TRBD2
clone size: .
V gene: TRBV5-6
CDR3 protein: CASSLLSGSGTDTQYF
CDR3 DNA: TGTGCCAGCAGCTTGCTGAGCGGGAGCGGAACAGATACGCAGTATTTT

J gene: TRBJ1-5
D gene: .
clone size: .
V gene: TRBV30
CDR3 protein: CAWSRSSANQPQHF
CDR3 DNA: TGTGCCTGGAGTCGCAGTTCCGCCAATCAGCCCCAGCATTTT

J gene: TRBJ1-4
D gene: .
clone size: few
V gene: TRBV7-2
CDR3 protein: CASSFRTNEKLFF
CDR3 DNA: TGTGCCAGCAGCTTTCGAACTAATGAAAAACTGTTTTTT

J gene: TRBJ2-3
D gene: TRBD1
clone size: few
V gene: TRBV10-3
CDR3 protein: CAISAPGQDTQYF
CDR3 DNA: TGTGCCATCAGTGCGCCGGGACAGGATACGCAGTATTTT

J gene: TRBJ2-4
D gene: .
clone size: .
V gene: TRBV25-1
CDR3 protein: CASSALEGPNIQYF
CDR3 DNA: TGTGCCAGCAGTGCCCTGGAGGGCCCAAACATTCAGTACTTC

J gene: TRBJ2-7
D gene: .
clone size: few
V gene: TRBV6-5
CDR3 protein: CASSEQGFSYEQYF
CDR3 DNA: TGTGCCAGCAGTGAGCAGGGGTTCTCCTACGAGCAGTACTTC

J gene: TRBJ2-5
D gene: .
clone size: .
V gene: TRBV5-6
CDR3 protein: CASTRQETQYF
CDR3 DNA: TGTGCCAGCACCCGGCAAGAGACCCAGTACTTC

J gene: TRBJ2-5
D gene: TRBD1
clone size: once
V gene: TRBV28
CDR3 protein: CASSLHGTVPQETQYF
CDR3 DNA: TGTGCCAGCAGTTTACACGGGACAGTTCCACAAGAGACCCAGTACTTC

J gene: TRBJ1-5
D gene: TRBD1
clone size: .
V gene: TRBV15
CDR3 protein: CATSRDRGDQPQHF
CDR3 DNA: TGTGCCACCAGTCGGGACAGAGGGGATCAGCCCCAGCATTTT

J gene: TRBJ1-5
D gene: .
clone size: .
V gene: TRBV28
CDR3 protein: CASSIRQWYNNQPQHF
CDR3 DNA: TGTGCCAGCAGTATCCGCCAGTGGTACAATAATCAGCCCCAGCATTTT

J gene: TRBJ2-5
D gene: TRBD2
clone size: .
V gene: TRBV7-3
CDR3 protein: CASSLTAGSGETQYF
CDR3 DNA: TGTGCCAGCAGCTTAACAGCGGGGTCGGGGGAGACCCAGTACTTC